These 12 T cell receptor beta chains originate from one sample sequenced in a study of cytomegalovirus exposure and HLA in healthy donors. In the PCR, 60 Vbeta and 13 Jbeta primers were used. Method: immunoSEQ multiplex PCR; TCRdb's copy keeps in-frame clones and lacks some. Its table records more than 90,000 clones. The sequenced material came from PBMCs. The receptor source for this set is a man aged 25-45 years in good health and CMV-seronegative.

The genes are TRBV6-6 and TRBJ1-1, with TRBD1 as a possible D gene (6 bases). The CDR3 is made up of 14 amino acids. Trimming stripped 5 bases from V and 5 bases from J, with 15 bases between. CDR1 MNHNY and CDR2 SVGAGI come from the germline V gene (reference sequence). The DNA for the CDR3 is TGTGCCAGCAGTCATCGCGAAGGGGGTACTGAAGCTTTCTTT. Its protein is CASSHREGGTEAFF.

The chain has TRBV5-1 and TRBJ1-2, with TRBD1 identical over 8 bases. CDR3 size: 15 residues. The germline V gene encodes CDR1 SGHRS and CDR2 YFSETQ. With V trimmed by 4 bases and J by 3 bases, 8 bases remained unmatched. In DNA form, the CDR3 reads TGCGCCAGCAGCCTAGGACAGGGCGTGCACTATGGCTACACCTTC. Amino acids: CASSLGQGVHYGYTF.

The V gene is TRBV5-1, the J gene TRBJ1-1; no firm D call. The CDR3 covers 14 residues. From germline, CDR1 is SGHRS and CDR2 YFSETQ. V was cut by 0 bases and J by 4 bases, with 10 bases left in between. The CDR3 loop is CASSLVQVSTEAFF. In DNA form, the CDR3 reads TGCGCCAGCAGCTTGGTTCAGGTTAGCACTGAAGCTTTCTTT.

The chain uses TRBV5-4 and TRBJ1-6; tentative D call: TRBD1 (5 bases). From germline, CDR1 is SGHNT and CDR2 YYREEE (reference sequence). The length of the CDR3 is 15 residues. The V and J ends lost 0 bases and 8 bases respectively, with 12 bases between them. CDR3 DNA: TGTGCCAGCAGCTTGGATTCAGGGAGGTATTCACCCCTCCACTTT. Translated, it gives CASSLDSGRYSPLHF.

V usage is TRBV28 and J usage is TRBJ1-2, with 12 bases aligning to TRBD1. The J segment lost 8 bases and the V segment lost 5 bases, leaving 6 bases of the junction unmatched. The germline CDR1 and CDR2 sequences are MDHEN and SYDVKM. CDR3 length: 14 amino acids. CDR3 sequence reads: CASSPMGQGAGYTF. The DNA of the CDR3 is TGTGCCAGCAGTCCGATGGGACAGGGGGCCGGCTACACCTTC.

The chain recombines TRBV5-4 with TRBJ2-7, with 7 nucleotides matching TRBD1. The CDR3 has 16 amino acids. Germline V gene data show CDR1 as SGHNT and CDR2 as YYREEE (reference sequence). V gave up 5 bases and J gave up 0 bases; unmatched junction bases: 11. Here the CDR3 DNA reads TGTGCCAGCAGTTTTCTAACAGGGGACAGCTCCTACGAGCAGTACTTC. Translating gives CASSFLTGDSSYEQYF.

This chain joins TRBV29-1 and TRBJ1-5, with a tentative D call TRBD1 (6 bases). The CDR3 has 14 amino acids. Deletions cut 5 bases from V and 3 bases from J, with 14 bases between. Germline lookup yields CDR1 SQVTM and CDR2 ANQGSEA. The CDR3 DNA is TGCAGCGTTATTTTCCGGGACAACAATCAGCCCCAGCATTTT. Translation: CSVIFRDNNQPQHF.

The chain combines TRBV10-3 with TRBJ2-7, with D maybe TRBD1 (5 bases). The V gene's germline CDR1 is ENHRY and CDR2 SYGVKD. The CDR3 contains 13 residues. The ends were cut back, 8 bases at V and 1 base at J, with 12 bases in the middle. CDR3 nucleotides: TGTGCCATCTCTCGCCCAGGGTCCTACGAGCAGTACTTC. The encoded protein is CAISRPGSYEQYF.

The chain joins TRBV27 to TRBJ2-6; TRBD1 matches 9 bases. This CDR3 is 17 amino acids long. V lost 3 bases, J lost 4 bases, and 7 bases stayed unmatched. Germline V gives CDR1 MNHEY, CDR2 SMNVEV (reference sequence). The CDR3 DNA reads TGTGCCAGCAGTTTGGGACAGGGAACATCCGGGGCCAACGTCCTGACTTTC. Translated: CASSLGQGTSGANVLTF.

The V gene is TRBV4-1, the J gene TRBJ2-2; 8 bases agree with TRBD2. Germline V gene lookup returns CDR1 MGHRA and CDR2 YSYEKL. CDR3 length equals 16 residues. The V gene end was trimmed by 2 bases and the J gene end by 2 bases; junction bases not matched to a gene: 4. The CDR3 reads CASSQPGLANTGELFF. For the CDR3, the DNA is TGCGCCAGCAGCCAACCTGGACTAGCCAACACCGGGGAGCTGTTTTTT.

The V gene is TRBV18, the J gene TRBJ2-7; 7 bases agree with TRBD1. The CDR3 is 15 residues long. With 7 bases clipped from V and 3 bases from J, the junction kept 12 bases outside the gene matches. The germline V gene has CDR1 KGHSH and CDR2 LQKENI. The CDR3 loop reads CASLTWTGESYEQYF. CDR3 nucleotide sequence: TGTGCCAGCTTAACTTGGACAGGCGAGAGCTACGAGCAGTACTTC.

This sequence joins TRBV7-9 and TRBJ1-2; 12 bases are shared with TRBD1. Germline V gene data show CDR1 as SEHNR and CDR2 as FQNEAQ (reference sequence). The CDR3 contains 17 residues. The V and J ends lost 3 bases and 4 bases, in that order; junction bases with no gene match: 9. CDR3 DNA: TGTGCCAGCAGCTTGGGACAGGGGGCTTCGAAACCCTATGGCTACACCTTC. This sequence encodes CASSLGQGASKPYGYTF.